This is a list of T cell receptor beta chains from one sample in a study of cytomegalovirus exposure and HLA in healthy donors. Some clones are missing from TCRdb's copy, which holds only in-frame ones; the method was immunoSEQ multiplex PCR. The sample consists of approximately 120,000 clones, around three quarters of them appearing once. The sequencing sample was made of PBMCs. The receptors were gathered from a woman in her forties or fifties in good health and CMV-seropositive. CDR3s include the opening cysteine and the closing phenylalanine or tryptophan. A D gene is named only where the DNA matches it firmly. Clone sizes are given selectively: once, few, many, or a class where the clone is expanded.

clone_size	v_call	j_call	d_call	cdr3_nt	cdr3_aa
.	TRBV18	TRBJ1-5	.	TGTGCCAGCTCGCGTGGGGGAGGGGGTCAGCCCCAGCATTTT	CASSRGGGGQPQHF
.	TRBV5-4	TRBJ2-7	.	TGTGCCAGCAGCGGGGGGGGCCGAGTCTCCGAGCAGTACTTC	CASSGGGRVSEQYF
.	TRBV5-1	TRBJ2-5	TRBD1	TGCGCCAGCAGCTTGGTTCCCGGGACAGGGGCCGAGACCCAGTACTTC	CASSLVPGTGAETQYF
.	TRBV11-1	TRBJ2-1	.	TGTGCCAGCAGCCCGCGGCGGGTTTCCTCAAGCGAGCAGTTCTTC	CASSPRRVSSSEQFF
.	TRBV19	TRBJ2-1	TRBD2	TGTGCCAGTAGTAGACTAGCGGGGGCTGACAATGAGCAGTTCTTC	CASSRLAGADNEQFF
.	TRBV6-5	TRBJ1-1	TRBD1	TGTGCCAGCAGTCCCCTCTGGACAGGGGGGTCTGGCGCTTTCTTT	CASSPLWTGGSGAFF
.	TRBV7-9	TRBJ1-2	.	TGTGCCAGCAGCCTCCGGGAAAGGCAGGGCTACACCTTC	CASSLRERQGYTF
.	TRBV6-5	TRBJ2-7	.	TGTGCCAGCAGTTACCTGACTAATCCCCTGGGCGAGCAGTACTTC	CASSYLTNPLGEQYF
.	TRBV7-9	TRBJ2-5	TRBD2	TGTGCCAGCAGAACACCGGGACTAGCGGCAGAGACCCAGTACTTC	CASRTPGLAAETQYF
few	TRBV6-6	TRBJ2-1	TRBD2	TGTGCCAGCAGTTCCTCCGGGGGGTTGGAGCAGTTCTTC	CASSSSGGLEQFF
.	TRBV9	TRBJ1-1	.	TGTGCCAGATCAAGCGTGGGGGGGGAGGGCACTGAAGCTTTCTTT	CARSSVGGEGTEAFF
.	TRBV2	TRBJ2-5	.	TGTGCCAGCAGTGAAGCGCGGGGTGGAGAGACCCAGTACTTC	CASSEARGGETQYF
once	TRBV19	TRBJ2-3	.	TGTGCCAGTAGTATAGACAGGTCGGGGGCAGATACGCAGTATTTT	CASSIDRSGADTQYF
.	TRBV7-3	TRBJ2-1	TRBD2	TGTGCCAGCAGCTTAACGGGGCTAGCGGGGGGGCTAAATGAGCAGTTCTTC	CASSLTGLAGGLNEQFF
.	TRBV5-6	TRBJ2-2	.	TGTGCCAGCAGCTGGTCCCGGGCCGGGGAGCTGTTTTTT	CASSWSRAGELFF
.	TRBV6-5	TRBJ2-7	TRBD1	TGTGCCACGACCCCGACAGGGTCCTACGAGCAGTACTTC	CATTPTGSYEQYF
once	TRBV7-8	TRBJ1-2	TRBD1	TGTGCCAGCAGCCCTCTTACAGGGGGGCACTATGGCTACACCTTC	CASSPLTGGHYGYTF
.	TRBV7-3	TRBJ2-4	.	TGTGCCAGCAGCATCGGGACTGGGAACAGTCAGTACTTC	CASSIGTGNSQYF